These 12 T cell receptor beta chains originate from one sample sequenced in a study of OX40 agonist ivuxolimab in advanced cancers. The assay was immunoSEQ multiplex PCR, and TCRdb's table has in-frame clones only and misses some. The sample consists of 66,000 or so clones, about 90% of them appearing once. Specimen: CD4+ or CD8+ T cells sorted from blood, collected in a trial of the OX40 agonist ivuxolimab. Receptor source: an adult with an advanced solid tumor such as melanoma, head and neck, liver or kidney cancer.

This clone was picked up a small number of times. V is TRBV6-1 and J is TRBJ1-1, with D possibly being TRBD1 (5 bases). The CDR3 is 15 amino acids. The ends were cut back, 7 bases at V and 0 bases at J, with 15 bases in the middle. CDR1 is MNHNS, CDR2 SASEGT, per germline. CDR3 nucleotides: TGTGCCAGCAAGGGGCACCTTATGTTGAACACTGAAGCTTTCTTT. It yields the protein CASKGHLMLNTEAFF.

The rearrangement joins TRBV28 to TRBJ1-1; D uncertain. V was pared by 7 bases and J by 5 bases, with 17 bases between. This CDR3 spans 14 amino acids. Per the germline V gene, CDR1 is MDHEN and CDR2 is SYDVKM. CDR3 nucleotide sequence: TGTGCCAGCAAAAACCCTGGGTTTGGAACTGAAGCTTTCTTT. As protein: CASKNPGFGTEAFF.

The V gene is TRBV6-5, the J gene TRBJ1-2, with 7 bases fitting TRBD1. Germline lookup yields CDR1 MNHEY and CDR2 SVGAGI. CDR3 length: 14 amino acids. The V gene end was trimmed by 6 bases and the J gene end by 4 bases; junction bases not matched to a gene: 8. CDR3 amino acids: CASRQTGDPYGYTF. CDR3 bases: TGTGCCAGCAGGCAAACAGGGGACCCCTATGGCTACACCTTC.

The CDR3 DNA is TGTGCCAGCATGGGCGGGGCAATGTACACAGATACGCAGTATTTT. Its translation is CASMGGAMYTDTQYF. V and J are TRBV11-2 and TRBJ2-3; perhaps TRBD2 as D (6 bases). Germline assignment: CDR1 SGHAT and CDR2 FQNNGV. The CDR3 is 15 residues long. V lost 7 bases, J lost 2 bases, and 16 bases lay in between.

The V call is TRBV9, the J call TRBJ2-1; D is possibly TRBD2 (5 bases). V lost 3 bases to trimming and J lost 0 bases, with 16 bases between them. There are 17 residues in the CDR3. Germline V gene sequence: CDR1 SGDLS, CDR2 YYNGEE. The CDR3 sequence: CASSAYSIASSYNEQFF. CDR3 DNA sequence: TGTGCCAGCAGCGCCTATTCGATAGCGTCCTCCTACAATGAGCAGTTCTTC.

CDR3 residues: CASSNAGVYEQYF. As DNA, the CDR3 is TGCGCCAGCAGCAACGCCGGGGTCTACGAGCAGTACTTC. V and J are TRBV5-1 and TRBJ2-7, with D possibly being TRBD2 (5 bases). This CDR3 is built from 13 residues. Trimming stripped 4 bases from V and 3 bases from J, with 11 bases between. Per germline, CDR1 SGHRS and CDR2 YFSETQ.

V and J are TRBV28 and TRBJ2-3; a possible D gene is TRBD2 (6 bases). The V end was cut by 2 bases, the J end by 11 bases, with 11 bases between. CDR3 length: 12 residues. Germline loops: CDR1 MDHEN, CDR2 SYDVKM. CDR3 nucleotides: TGTGCCAGCAGTTTAGGGTTAGCGGAGCAGTATTTT. This encodes CASSLGLAEQYF.

This clone appeared once. The chain links TRBV4-1 to TRBJ2-1; a weak D match, TRBD1 (5 bases). Germline-derived CDR1 and CDR2 are MGHRA and YSYEKL. With 0 bases removed from V and 4 bases from J, the gap between germline ends came to 13 bases. The CDR3 is 16 amino acids. The chain's CDR3 is CASSQDFAGPYNEQFF. The CDR3 DNA follows: TGCGCCAGCAGCCAAGATTTTGCAGGGCCTTACAATGAGCAGTTCTTC.

The CDR3 DNA sequence: TGTGCCAGCAGCTTAGGGTCTAGCGGGGGCACAGATACGCAGTATTTT. The encoded protein is CASSLGSSGGTDTQYF. The chain carries TRBV7-9 and TRBJ2-3, with 9 bases lining up with TRBD2. The CDR3 loop spans 16 amino acids. Germline V lookup: CDR1 SEHNR, CDR2 FQNEAQ (reference sequence). Losses at the gene ends were 1 base for V and 1 base for J; bases not matched to a gene: 3.

The rearrangement uses TRBV4-3 and TRBJ2-1; D remains unclear. The CDR3 sequence is 14 residues long. CDR1 LGHNA and CDR2 YSLEER come from the germline V gene. Between the trimmed V and J ends, which lost 1 base and 4 bases, there was a span of 8 bases. The CDR3 DNA is TGCGCCAGCAGCCAAGGGAATAAATACAATGAGCAGTTCTTC. Translated: CASSQGNKYNEQFF.

The chain joins TRBV5-5 to TRBJ2-1; the match to TRBD1 covers 8 bases. After removal of 5 bases from V and 0 bases from J, the junction contained 1 base not matched to a gene. The CDR3 totals 14 residues. Looked up from germline, CDR1 is SGHKS and CDR2 is YYEKEE (reference sequence). DNA of the CDR3: TGTGCCAGCAGTACAGGGGGCTCCTACAATGAGCAGTTCTTC. As protein: CASSTGGSYNEQFF.

This chain uses TRBV28 with TRBJ1-5; no definite D call. CDR3 length: 13 residues. V was trimmed by 2 bases and J by 6 bases, leaving 8 bases between them. The germline V gene has CDR1 MDHEN and CDR2 SYDVKM. Here the CDR3 DNA reads TGTGCCAGCAGTTTACGCCCCCGTCAGCCCCAGCATTTT. This sequence encodes CASSLRPRQPQHF.